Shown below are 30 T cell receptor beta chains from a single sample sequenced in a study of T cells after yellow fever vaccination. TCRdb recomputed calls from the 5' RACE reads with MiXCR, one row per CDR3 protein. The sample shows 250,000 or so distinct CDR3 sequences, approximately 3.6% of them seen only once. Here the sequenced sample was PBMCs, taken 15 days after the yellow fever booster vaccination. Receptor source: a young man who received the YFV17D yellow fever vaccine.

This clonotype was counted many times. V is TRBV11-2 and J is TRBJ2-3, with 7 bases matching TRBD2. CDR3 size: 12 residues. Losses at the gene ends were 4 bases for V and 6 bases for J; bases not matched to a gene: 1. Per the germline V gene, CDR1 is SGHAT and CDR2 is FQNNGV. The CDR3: CASSWEGDTQYF. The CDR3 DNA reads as TGTGCCAGCAGCTGGGAGGGGGATACGCAGTATTTT.

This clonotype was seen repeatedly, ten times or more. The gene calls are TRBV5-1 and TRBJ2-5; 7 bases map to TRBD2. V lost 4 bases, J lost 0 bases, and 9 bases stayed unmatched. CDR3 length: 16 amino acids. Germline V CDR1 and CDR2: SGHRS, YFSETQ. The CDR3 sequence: CASSPPWGGYQETQYF. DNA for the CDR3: TGCGCCAGCAGCCCCCCGTGGGGAGGGTACCAAGAGACCCAGTACTTC. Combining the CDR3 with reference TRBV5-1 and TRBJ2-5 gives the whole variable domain KAGVTQTPRYLIKTRGQQVTLSCSPISGHRSVSWYQQTPGQGLQFLFEYFSETQRNKGNFPGRFSGRQFSNSRSEMNVSTLELGDSALYLCASSPPWGGYQETQYFGPGTRLLVL.

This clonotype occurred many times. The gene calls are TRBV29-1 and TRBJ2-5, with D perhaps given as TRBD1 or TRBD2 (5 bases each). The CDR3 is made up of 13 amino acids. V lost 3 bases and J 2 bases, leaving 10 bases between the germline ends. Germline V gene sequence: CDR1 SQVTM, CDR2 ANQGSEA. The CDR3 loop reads CSVEGRLQETQYF. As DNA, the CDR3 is TGCAGCGTTGAGGGACGACTACAAGAGACCCAGTACTTC.

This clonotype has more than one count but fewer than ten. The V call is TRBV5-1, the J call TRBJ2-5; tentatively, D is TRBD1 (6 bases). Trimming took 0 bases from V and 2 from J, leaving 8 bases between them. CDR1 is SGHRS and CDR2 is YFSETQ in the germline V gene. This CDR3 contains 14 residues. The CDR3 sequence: CASSLGQVQETQYF. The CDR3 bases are TGCGCCAGCAGCTTGGGACAGGTGCAAGAGACCCAGTACTTC. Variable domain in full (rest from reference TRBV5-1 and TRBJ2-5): KAGVTQTPRYLIKTRGQQVTLSCSPISGHRSVSWYQQTPGQGLQFLFEYFSETQRNKGNFPGRFSGRQFSNSRSEMNVSTLELGDSALYLCASSLGQVQETQYFGPGTRLLVL.

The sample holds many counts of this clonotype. CDR3 nucleotides: TGTGCCAGCAGCTTAAGGTTCGATCAGCCCCAGCATTTT. Amino acid sequence: CASSLRFDQPQHF. The chain couples TRBV7-8 to TRBJ1-5; D gene uncertain. Trimming left V 2 bases short and J 5 bases short, with 7 bases between. Germline-derived CDR1 and CDR2 are SGHVS and FQNEAQ. The CDR3 covers 13 residues. The variable domain in full, completed from reference TRBV7-8 and TRBJ1-5, reads GAGVSQSPRYKVAKRGQDVALRCDPISGHVSLFWYQQALGQGPEFLTYFQNEAQLDKSGLPSDRFFAERPEGSVSTLKIQRTQQEDSAVYLCASSLRFDQPQHFGDGTRLSIL.

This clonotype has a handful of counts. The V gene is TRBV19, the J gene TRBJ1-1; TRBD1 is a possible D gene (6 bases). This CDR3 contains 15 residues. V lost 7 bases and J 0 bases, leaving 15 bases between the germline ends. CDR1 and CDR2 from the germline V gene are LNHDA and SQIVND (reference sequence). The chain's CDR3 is CASNYGQNMNTEAFF. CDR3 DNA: TGTGCCAGTAACTACGGACAGAACATGAACACTGAAGCTTTCTTT.

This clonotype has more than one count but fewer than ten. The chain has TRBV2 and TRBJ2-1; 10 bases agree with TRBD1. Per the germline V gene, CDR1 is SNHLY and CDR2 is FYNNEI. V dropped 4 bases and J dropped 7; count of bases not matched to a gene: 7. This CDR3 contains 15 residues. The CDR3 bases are TGTGCCAGCAGTGTCGACAGGGGGCAAGGAAATGAGCAGTTCTTC. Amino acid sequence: CASSVDRGQGNEQFF.

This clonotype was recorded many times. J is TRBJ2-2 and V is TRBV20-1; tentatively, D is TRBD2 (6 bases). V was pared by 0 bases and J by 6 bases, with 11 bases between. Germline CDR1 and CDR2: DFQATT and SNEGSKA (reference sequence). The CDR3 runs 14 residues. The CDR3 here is CSARDAGGPGELFF. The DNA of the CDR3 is TGCAGTGCTAGAGATGCCGGGGGTCCCGGGGAGCTGTTTTTT.

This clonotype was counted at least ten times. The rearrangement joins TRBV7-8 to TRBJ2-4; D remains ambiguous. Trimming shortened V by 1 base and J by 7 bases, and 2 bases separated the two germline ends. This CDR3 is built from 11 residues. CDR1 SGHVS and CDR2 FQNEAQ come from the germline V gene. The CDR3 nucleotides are TGTGCCAGCAGCTTAGGGAACATTCAGTACTTC. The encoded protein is CASSLGNIQYF.

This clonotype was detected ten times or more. In nucleotides, the CDR3 is TGTGCCAGCAGGACAGGGATTACCTTCTCTGGAAACACCATATATTTT. Translating it yields CASRTGITFSGNTIYF. The J gene is TRBJ1-3, the V gene TRBV6-5, with TRBD1 identical over 7 bases. Looked up from germline, CDR1 is MNHEY and CDR2 is SVGAGI. V was clipped by 6 bases and J by 0 bases; unmatched bases: 8. This CDR3 is built from 16 residues.

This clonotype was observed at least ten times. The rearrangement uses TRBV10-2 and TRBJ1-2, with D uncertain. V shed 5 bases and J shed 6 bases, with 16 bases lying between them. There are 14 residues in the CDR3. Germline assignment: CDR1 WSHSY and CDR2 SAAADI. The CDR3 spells CASSSYGRRDGYTF. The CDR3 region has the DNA TGCGCCAGCAGTTCATACGGGAGGCGGGATGGCTACACCTTC.

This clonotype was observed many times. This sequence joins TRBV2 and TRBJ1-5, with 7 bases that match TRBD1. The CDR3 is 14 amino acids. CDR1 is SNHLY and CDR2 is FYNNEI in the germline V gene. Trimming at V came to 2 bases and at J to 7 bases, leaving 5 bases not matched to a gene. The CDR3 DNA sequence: TGTGCCAGCAGTGAATCGGGACAGAGCCAGCCCCAGCATTTT. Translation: CASSESGQSQPQHF. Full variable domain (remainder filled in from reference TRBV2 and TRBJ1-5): EPEVTQTPSHQVTQMGQEVILRCVPISNHLYFYWYRQILGQKVEFLVSFYNNEISEKSEIFDDQFSVERPDGSNFTLKIRSTKLEDSAMYFCASSESGQSQPQHFGDGTRLSIL.

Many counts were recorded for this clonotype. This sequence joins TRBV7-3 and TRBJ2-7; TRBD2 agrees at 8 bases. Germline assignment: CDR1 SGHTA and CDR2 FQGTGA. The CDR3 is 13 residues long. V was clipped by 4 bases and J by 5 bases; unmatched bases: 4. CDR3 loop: CASSSQRGNEQYF. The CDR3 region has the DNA TGTGCCAGCAGCTCCCAGCGGGGGAACGAGCAGTACTTC. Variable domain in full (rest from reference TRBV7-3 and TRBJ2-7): GAGVSQTPSNKVTEKGKYVELRCDPISGHTALYWYRQSLGQGPEFLIYFQGTGAADDSGLPNDRFFAVRPEGSVSTLKIQRTERGDSAVYLCASSSQRGNEQYFGPGTRLTVT.

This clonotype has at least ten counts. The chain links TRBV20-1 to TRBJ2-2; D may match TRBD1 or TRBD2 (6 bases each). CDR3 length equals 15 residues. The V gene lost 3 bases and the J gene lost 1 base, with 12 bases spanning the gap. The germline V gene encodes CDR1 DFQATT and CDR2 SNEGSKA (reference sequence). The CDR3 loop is CSARRGAGNTGELFF. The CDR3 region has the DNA TGCAGTGCTAGGAGGGGGGCAGGGAACACCGGGGAGCTGTTTTTT.

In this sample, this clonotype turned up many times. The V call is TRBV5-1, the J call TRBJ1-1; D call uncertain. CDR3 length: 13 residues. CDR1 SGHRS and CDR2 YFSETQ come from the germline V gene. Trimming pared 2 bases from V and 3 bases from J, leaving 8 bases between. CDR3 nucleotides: TGCGCCAGCAGCTTCGTGGAGGACACTGAAGCTTTCTTT. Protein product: CASSFVEDTEAFF.

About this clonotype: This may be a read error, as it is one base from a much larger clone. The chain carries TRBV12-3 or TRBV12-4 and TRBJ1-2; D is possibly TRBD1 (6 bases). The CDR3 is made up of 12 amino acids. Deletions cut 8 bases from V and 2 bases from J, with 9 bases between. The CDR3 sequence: CASATGNYGYTF. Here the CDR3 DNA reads TGTGCCAGCGCAACAGGGAACTATGGCTACACCTTC.

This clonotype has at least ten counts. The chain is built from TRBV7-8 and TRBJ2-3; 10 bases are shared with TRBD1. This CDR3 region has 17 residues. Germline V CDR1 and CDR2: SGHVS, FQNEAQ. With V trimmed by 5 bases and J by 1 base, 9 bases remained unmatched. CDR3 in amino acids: CASSPTPGTGGTDTQYF. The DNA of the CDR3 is TGTGCCAGCAGCCCCACCCCCGGGACAGGGGGCACAGATACGCAGTATTTT.

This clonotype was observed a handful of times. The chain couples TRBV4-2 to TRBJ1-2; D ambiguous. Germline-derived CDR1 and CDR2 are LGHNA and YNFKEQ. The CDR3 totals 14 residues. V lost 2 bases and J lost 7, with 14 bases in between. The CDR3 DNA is TGTGCCAGCAGCCAACGCGACGGGGTGAGTGGCTACACCTTC. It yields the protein CASSQRDGVSGYTF.

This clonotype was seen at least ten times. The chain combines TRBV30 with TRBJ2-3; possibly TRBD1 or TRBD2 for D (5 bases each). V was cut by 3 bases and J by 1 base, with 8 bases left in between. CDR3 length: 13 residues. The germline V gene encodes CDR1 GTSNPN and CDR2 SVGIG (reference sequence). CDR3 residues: CAWRVGGTDTQYF. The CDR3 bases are TGTGCCTGGAGAGTGGGGGGCACAGATACGCAGTATTTT.

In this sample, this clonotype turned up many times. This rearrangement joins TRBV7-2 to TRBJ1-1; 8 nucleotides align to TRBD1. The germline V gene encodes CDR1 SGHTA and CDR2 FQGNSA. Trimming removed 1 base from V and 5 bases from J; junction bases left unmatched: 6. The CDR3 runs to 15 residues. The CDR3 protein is CASSLVVGQVTEAFF. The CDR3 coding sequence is TGTGCCAGCAGCTTAGTGGTGGGACAGGTGACTGAAGCTTTCTTT. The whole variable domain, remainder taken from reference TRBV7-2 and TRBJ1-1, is GAGVSQSPSNKVTEKGKDVELRCDPISGHTALYWYRQSLGQGLEFLIYFQGNSAPDKSGLPSDRFSAERTGGSVSTLTIQRTQQEDSAVYLCASSLVVGQVTEAFFGQGTRLTVV.

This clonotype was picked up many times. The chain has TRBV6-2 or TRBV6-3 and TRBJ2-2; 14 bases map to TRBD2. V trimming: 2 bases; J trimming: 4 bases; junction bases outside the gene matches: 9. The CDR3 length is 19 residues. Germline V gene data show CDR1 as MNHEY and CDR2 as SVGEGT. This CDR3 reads CASSYLTSGGARGTGELFF. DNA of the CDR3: TGTGCCAGCAGTTACCTGACTAGCGGGGGGGCAAGAGGCACCGGGGAGCTGTTTTTT.

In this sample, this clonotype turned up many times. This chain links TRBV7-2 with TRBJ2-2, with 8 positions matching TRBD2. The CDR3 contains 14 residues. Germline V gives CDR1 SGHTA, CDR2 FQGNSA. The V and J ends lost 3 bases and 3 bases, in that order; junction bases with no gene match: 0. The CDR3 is CASSFSGDTGELFF. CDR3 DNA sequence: TGTGCCAGCAGCTTTAGCGGGGACACCGGGGAGCTGTTTTTT.

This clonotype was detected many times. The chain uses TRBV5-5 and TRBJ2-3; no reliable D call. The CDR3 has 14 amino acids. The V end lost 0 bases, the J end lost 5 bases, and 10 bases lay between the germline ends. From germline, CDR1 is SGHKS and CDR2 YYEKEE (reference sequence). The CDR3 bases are TGTGCCAGCAGCTTGGAGGGAAGGGAAGATACGCAGTATTTT. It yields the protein CASSLEGREDTQYF.

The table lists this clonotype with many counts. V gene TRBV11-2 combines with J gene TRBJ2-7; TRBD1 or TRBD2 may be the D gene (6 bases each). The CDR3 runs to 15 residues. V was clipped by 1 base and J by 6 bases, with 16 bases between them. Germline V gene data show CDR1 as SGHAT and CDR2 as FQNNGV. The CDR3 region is CASSLVWRGAAEQYV. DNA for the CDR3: TGTGCCAGCAGCTTAGTTTGGAGGGGGGCGGCCGAGCAGTACGTC.

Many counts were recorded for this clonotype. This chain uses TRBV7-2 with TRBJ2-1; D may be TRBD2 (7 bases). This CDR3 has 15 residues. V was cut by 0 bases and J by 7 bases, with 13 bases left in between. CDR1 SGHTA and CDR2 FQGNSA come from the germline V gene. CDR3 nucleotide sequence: TGTGCCAGCAGCTTAGCTTGGACTAGGGGGAATGAGCAGTTCTTC. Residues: CASSLAWTRGNEQFF. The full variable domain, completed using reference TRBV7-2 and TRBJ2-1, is GAGVSQSPSNKVTEKGKDVELRCDPISGHTALYWYRQSLGQGLEFLIYFQGNSAPDKSGLPSDRFSAERTGGSVSTLTIQRTQQEDSAVYLCASSLAWTRGNEQFFGPGTRLTVL.

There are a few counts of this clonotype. CDR3 in DNA: TGTGCCAGCAGCCCGGGGGGGGAAGTCCCAGATACGCAGTATTTT. Translated: CASSPGGEVPDTQYF. This sequence joins TRBV5-4 and TRBJ2-3, with 8 bases identical to TRBD2. The CDR3 is made up of 15 amino acids. Unmatched junction bases numbered 8, after V lost 4 bases and J lost 4 bases. Germline V lookup: CDR1 SGHNT, CDR2 YYREEE (reference sequence).

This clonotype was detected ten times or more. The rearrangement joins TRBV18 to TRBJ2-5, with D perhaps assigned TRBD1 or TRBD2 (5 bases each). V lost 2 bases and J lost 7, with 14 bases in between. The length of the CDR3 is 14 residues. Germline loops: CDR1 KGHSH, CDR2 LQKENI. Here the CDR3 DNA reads TGTGCCAGCTCACCAGACAGCGGTGGGTGGACCCAGTACTTC. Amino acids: CASSPDSGGWTQYF.

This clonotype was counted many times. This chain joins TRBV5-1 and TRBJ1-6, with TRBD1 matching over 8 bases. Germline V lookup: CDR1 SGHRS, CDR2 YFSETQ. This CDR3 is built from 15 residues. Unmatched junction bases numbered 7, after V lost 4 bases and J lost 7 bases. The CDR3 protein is CASSQAGGRNSPLHF. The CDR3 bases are TGCGCCAGCAGCCAGGCAGGGGGCAGAAATTCACCCCTCCACTTT. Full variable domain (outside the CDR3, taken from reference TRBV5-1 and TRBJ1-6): KAGVTQTPRYLIKTRGQQVTLSCSPISGHRSVSWYQQTPGQGLQFLFEYFSETQRNKGNFPGRFSGRQFSNSRSEMNVSTLELGDSALYLCASSQAGGRNSPLHFGNGTRLTVT.

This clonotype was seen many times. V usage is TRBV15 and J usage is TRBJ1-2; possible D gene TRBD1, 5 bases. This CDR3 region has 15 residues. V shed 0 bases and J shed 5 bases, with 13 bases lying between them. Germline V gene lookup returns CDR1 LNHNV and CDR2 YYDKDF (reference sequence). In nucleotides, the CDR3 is TGTGCCACCAGCAGAGATGGGGGACTGAATTATGGCTACACCTTC. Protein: CATSRDGGLNYGYTF. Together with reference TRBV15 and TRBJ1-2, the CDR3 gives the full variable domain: DAMVIQNPRYQVTQFGKPVTLSCSQTLNHNVMYWYQQKSSQAPKLLFHYYDKDFNNEADTPDNFQSRRPNTSFCFLDIRSPGLGDTAMYLCATSRDGGLNYGYTFGSGTRLTVV.

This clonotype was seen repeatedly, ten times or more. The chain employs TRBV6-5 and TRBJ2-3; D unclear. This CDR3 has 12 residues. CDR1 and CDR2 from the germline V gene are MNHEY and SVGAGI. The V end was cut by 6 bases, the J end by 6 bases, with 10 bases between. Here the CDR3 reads CASRRPFDTQYF. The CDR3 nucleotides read TGTGCCAGCAGGCGACCCTTTGATACGCAGTATTTT.